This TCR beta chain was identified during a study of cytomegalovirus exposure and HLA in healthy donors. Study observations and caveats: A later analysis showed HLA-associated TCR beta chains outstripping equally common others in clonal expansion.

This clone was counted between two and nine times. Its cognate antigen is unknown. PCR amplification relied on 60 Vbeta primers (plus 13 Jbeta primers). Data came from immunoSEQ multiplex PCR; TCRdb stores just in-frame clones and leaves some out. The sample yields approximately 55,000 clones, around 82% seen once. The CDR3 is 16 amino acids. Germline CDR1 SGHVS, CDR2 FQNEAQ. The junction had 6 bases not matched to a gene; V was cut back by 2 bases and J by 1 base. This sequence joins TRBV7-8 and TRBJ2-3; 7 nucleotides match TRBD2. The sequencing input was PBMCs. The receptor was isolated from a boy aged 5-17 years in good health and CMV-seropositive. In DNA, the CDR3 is TGTGCCAGCAGCTTACCCAGACTAGCCGGCACAGATACGCAGTATTTT. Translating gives CASSLPRLAGTDTQYF. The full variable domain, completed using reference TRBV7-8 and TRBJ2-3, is GAGVSQSPRYKVAKRGQDVALRCDPISGHVSLFWYQQALGQGPEFLTYFQNEAQLDKSGLPSDRFFAERPEGSVSTLKIQRTQQEDSAVYLCASSLPRLAGTDTQYFGPGTRLTVL.